The clone carrying this T cell receptor (beta chain) has just one count. Profiling relied on immunoSEQ multiplex PCR, and the TCRdb table lists in-frame clones only, not all of them. Of approximately 91,000 clones listed, roughly 87% are singletons. This sample was taken from a study of OX40 agonist ivuxolimab in advanced cancers. Study overall: Checkpoint inhibitors had been given previously to under 50% of patients. Partial responses, seen in three patients, involved one hepatocellular carcinoma and two cutaneous melanomas.

Germline V gene sequence: CDR1 MNHEY, CDR2 SVGAGI. The CDR3 is 14 residues long. V dropped 3 bases and J dropped 5 bases, with 11 bases sitting between them. Sequenced here: CD4+ or CD8+ T cells sorted from blood, sampled in a trial of the OX40 agonist ivuxolimab. This receptor was identified in an adult with an advanced solid tumor such as melanoma, head and neck, liver or kidney cancer. V is TRBV6-5 and J is TRBJ2-1; possibly TRBD1 for D (6 bases). CDR3 sequence (DNA): TGTGCCAGCAGTTATTGGGGACAACACAATGAGCAGTTCTTC. Protein product: CASSYWGQHNEQFF.